A selection of T cell receptor beta chains follows, all from one sample in a study of CD8+CD57+ T cells in acquired aplastic anemia. TCRdb itself ran the reads through MiXCR, one entry per CDR3 protein. In the table there are over 150,000 distinct CDR3 sequences, 45% to 55% of which are singletons. The sequenced material came from sorted CD4+, CD8+, or CD8+CD57+ T cells (not recorded which) from PBMCs. The receptor source for this set is a human donor with aplastic anemia. The CDR3 runs from the conserved cysteine through the conserved F or W. The D gene is left open where the match is weak. The listing skips clone size in some rows; elsewhere it reads once, few, many or a size class.

d_gene	v_gene	abundance	j_gene	CDR3aa	CDR3nt
NA	TRBV19	NA	TRBJ2-5	CASSRAGQTQYF	TGTGCCAGTAGTAGGGCGGGACAGACCCAGTACTTC
NA	TRBV20-1	NA	TRBJ2-5	CSASGQETQYF	TGCAGTGCTAGTGGACAGGAGACCCAGTACTTC
NA	TRBV24-1	many	TRBJ1-2	CATSDPPTGKQSYTF	TGTGCCACCAGTGACCCCCCTACAGGGAAGCAAAGCTACACCTTC
NA	TRBV9	many	TRBJ1-6	CASSASNSPLHF	TGTGCCAGCAGCGCCTCGAATTCACCCCTCCACTTT
NA	TRBV4-2	many	TRBJ1-2	CASSDGQSSRVYGYTF	TGTGCCAGCAGCGACGGACAGTCCTCCAGGGTCTATGGCTACACCTTC
NA	TRBV10-3	NA	TRBJ1-6	CAISDGGSPLHF	TGTGCCATCAGTGACGGGGGTTCACCCCTCCACTTT
TRBD2	TRBV6-4	many	TRBJ2-1	CASSDSGSKNEQFF	TGTGCCAGCAGTGACAGCGGGAGTAAAAATGAGCAGTTCTTC
NA	TRBV6-2/TRBV6-3	many	TRBJ1-2	CASRESGTRRYYGYTF	TGTGCCAGCAGAGAATCCGGGACACGGCGATACTATGGCTACACCTTC
TRBD1	TRBV10-3	NA	TRBJ1-2	CAISPQGVSHYGYTF	TGTGCCATCAGTCCCCAGGGGGTATCCCACTATGGCTACACCTTC
TRBD1	TRBV2	NA	TRBJ1-1	CASRPADRGEAFF	TGTGCCAGCAGGCCCGCCGACAGGGGTGAAGCTTTCTTT
NA	TRBV25-1	many	TRBJ1-2	CASSEPGPGLYGYTF	TGTGCCAGCAGTGAGCCGGGGCCGGGGTTATATGGCTACACCTTC
NA	TRBV5-4	many	TRBJ1-1	CASSLGGQRITEAFF	TGTGCCAGCAGCTTGGGGGGGCAGCGAATCACTGAAGCTTTCTTT
NA	TRBV7-2	NA	TRBJ2-3	CASSQDYTDTQYF	TGTGCCAGCAGCCAGGATTACACAGATACGCAGTATTTT
TRBD2	TRBV19	many	TRBJ2-2	CASSVGWTSGKRAGELFF	TGTGCCAGTAGTGTTGGTTGGACTAGCGGGAAGAGGGCCGGGGAGCTGTTTTTT
TRBD1	TRBV20-1	NA	TRBJ2-7	CSARGRDRAYEQYF	TGCAGTGCTAGAGGTCGGGACAGGGCCTACGAGCAGTACTTC
TRBD1	TRBV10-1	NA	TRBJ2-7	CASSEVGGTGDEQYF	TGCGCCAGCAGTGAGGTAGGAGGGACAGGGGACGAGCAGTACTTC
TRBD1	TRBV7-9	NA	TRBJ2-7	CASSRQGLYEQYF	TGTGCCAGCAGTCGACAGGGGTTGTACGAGCAGTACTTC
NA	TRBV30	many	TRBJ1-2	CAWSVRGGACYTF	TGTGCCTGGAGTGTACGGGGGGGGGCATGCTACACCTTC
NA	TRBV7-9	NA	TRBJ2-5	CASSLHGPIQETQYF	TGTGCCAGCAGCTTACATGGACCTATACAAGAGACCCAGTACTTC
NA	TRBV14	many	TRBJ2-4	CASSSGNIQYF	TGTGCCAGCAGCTCGGGAAACATTCAGTACTTC
NA	TRBV19	many	TRBJ2-1	CASSIQGYEQFF	TGTGCCAGTAGTATACAGGGGTATGAGCAGTTCTTC
NA	TRBV7-9	many	TRBJ1-4	CASSLGPGLTNEKLFF	TGTGCCAGCAGCTTGGGACCCGGGTTAACTAATGAAAAACTGTTTTTT
TRBD1	TRBV24-1	many	TRBJ1-2	CATSDRDRGIGNYGYTF	TGTGCCACCAGTGACCGGGACAGGGGGATAGGTAACTATGGCTACACCTTC
TRBD1	TRBV29-1	many	TRBJ1-2	CSVEGQGGGYTF	TGCAGCGTTGAGGGCCAGGGGGGTGGCTACACCTTC
NA	TRBV20-1	NA	TRBJ2-2	CSASGYGGLFF	TGCAGTGCCTCAGGGTACGGGGGGCTGTTTTTT
TRBD1	TRBV20-1	many	TRBJ1-3	CSAVDRSFSGNTIYF	TGCAGTGCTGTGGACAGGTCCTTCTCTGGAAACACCATATATTTT
TRBD2	TRBV5-4	few	TRBJ2-7	CASNLAGNFYEQYF	TGTGCCAGCAACCTAGCGGGAAACTTCTACGAGCAGTACTTC
TRBD1	TRBV6-2/TRBV6-3	NA	TRBJ1-1	CATGQGRWTEAFF	TGTGCCACCGGACAGGGGCGGTGGACTGAAGCTTTCTTT
NA	TRBV10-3	once	TRBJ1-1	CAISESTTGNTEAFF	TGTGCCATCAGTGAGTCTACGACAGGGAACACTGAAGCTTTCTTT
NA	TRBV29-1	many	TRBJ1-3	CSVDSPSGNTIYF	TGCAGCGTTGATTCCCCCTCTGGAAACACCATATATTTT
TRBD2	TRBV12-5	many	TRBJ2-3	CASGRGLAGGGDTQYF	TGTGCTAGTGGTCGGGGACTAGCGGGAGGAGGGGATACGCAGTATTTT
TRBD2	TRBV2	many	TRBJ2-3	CASVWGLAATDTQYF	TGTGCCAGCGTATGGGGACTAGCGGCCACAGATACGCAGTATTTT
NA	TRBV3-1	NA	TRBJ1-1	CASENNGDRKRMNTEAFF	TGTGCCAGCGAAAATAATGGGGATAGGAAACGTATGAACACTGAAGCTTTCTTT
NA	TRBV14	many	TRBJ2-3	CASSMTNGADTQYF	TGTGCCAGCAGTATGACCAACGGGGCAGATACGCAGTATTTT
TRBD1	TRBV19	many	TRBJ1-2	CASSMGDRAYGYTF	TGTGCCAGTAGTATGGGGGACAGGGCGTATGGCTACACCTTC
TRBD2	TRBV20-1	many	TRBJ2-3	CSAGGTSAGQDTQYF	TGCAGTGCTGGTGGGACTAGCGCGGGCCAAGATACGCAGTATTTT
NA	TRBV19	NA	TRBJ2-3	CASSAIQRHTDTQYF	TGTGCCAGTAGTGCGATACAGCGACACACAGATACGCAGTATTTT
TRBD1	TRBV29-1	few	TRBJ1-2	CSVAQGDYGYTF	TGCAGCGTTGCACAGGGGGACTATGGCTACACCTTC
NA	TRBV24-1	NA	TRBJ1-2	CATSDGSGPLDYGYTF	TGTGCCACCAGTGATGGCTCCGGACCTCTTGACTATGGCTACACCTTC
NA	TRBV28	NA	TRBJ2-2	CASGGPGNTGELFF	TGTGCCAGCGGTGGTCCAGGGAACACCGGGGAGCTGTTTTTT
TRBD1	TRBV29-1	few	TRBJ2-5	CRAGGRLETQYF	TGCAGGGCAGGGGGACGGTTAGAGACCCAGTACTTC
NA	TRBV2	NA	TRBJ1-5	CASSEALKARNQPQHF	TGTGCCAGCAGTGAAGCGTTAAAGGCTCGGAATCAGCCCCAGCATTTT
TRBD1	TRBV6-5	few	TRBJ1-3	CASSYGGWGTGAGNTIYF	TGTGCCAGCAGTTATGGCGGTTGGGGGACAGGGGCCGGAAACACCATATATTTT
NA	TRBV7-2	many	TRBJ2-7	CASSQGPPYEQYF	TGTGCCAGCAGCCAGGGACCTCCCTACGAGCAGTACTTC
TRBD1	TRBV10-3	NA	TRBJ2-1	CASSEARGTGLFF	TGTGCCAGCAGTGAAGCGCGAGGGACAGGGTTGTTCTTC
TRBD1	TRBV28	NA	TRBJ2-1	CATLTGSGPKQFF	TGTGCCACCTTGACAGGGTCTGGGCCTAAGCAGTTCTTC
NA	TRBV6-4	few	TRBJ2-1	CASSDEEGGNNEQFF	TGTGCCAGCAGTGACGAGGAGGGGGGGAACAATGAGCAGTTCTTC
TRBD1	TRBV12-3/TRBV12-4	NA	TRBJ1-1	CASSGAWGRGSTEAFF	TGTGCCAGCAGTGGAGCCTGGGGCAGGGGGTCCACTGAAGCTTTCTTT
NA	TRBV6-1	NA	TRBJ2-7	CASRPRSQTKSWDYEQYF	TGTGCCAGTAGGCCCCGTAGCCAAACGAAATCTTGGGACTACGAGCAGTACTTC
NA	TRBV5-1	many	TRBJ1-1	CASGFGSANTEAFF	TGCGCCAGCGGGTTTGGTTCAGCGAACACTGAAGCTTTCTTT
TRBD1	TRBV15	many	TRBJ1-4	CATSREGQGATNEKLFF	TGTGCCACCAGCAGAGAGGGACAGGGTGCAACTAATGAAAAACTGTTTTTT
NA	TRBV2	once	TRBJ1-6	CASGPEFSPLHF	TGTGCCAGCGGGCCGGAATTCTCACCCCTCCACTTT
TRBD1	TRBV10-3	NA	TRBJ1-1	CAISEAGQGKTEAFF	TGTGCCATCAGTGAGGCGGGACAGGGTAAAACTGAAGCTTTCTTT
TRBD1	TRBV7-8	many	TRBJ2-6	CASARTGGFLGANVLTF	TGTGCCAGCGCCCGGACAGGGGGTTTTCTTGGGGCCAACGTCCTGACTTTC
NA	TRBV6-1	NA	TRBJ1-4	CASRVDMSRATNEKLFF	TGTGCCAGCAGGGTCGACATGAGCCGTGCAACTAATGAAAAACTGTTTTTT
NA	TRBV28	NA	TRBJ1-4	CATHPEQGNEKLFF	TGTGCCACACACCCCGAACAGGGTAATGAAAAACTGTTTTTT
NA	TRBV10-2	NA	TRBJ1-1	CASSERGRETEAFF	TGCGCCAGCAGTGAAAGGGGAAGAGAAACTGAAGCTTTCTTT
NA	TRBV5-1	NA	TRBJ1-5	CASSPEGGRVSNQPQHF	TGCGCCAGCAGCCCGGAGGGGGGGAGGGTAAGCAATCAGCCCCAGCATTTT
TRBD1	TRBV19	NA	TRBJ1-2	CASSMGQGAYGYTF	TGTGCCAGTAGTATGGGACAGGGCGCCTATGGCTACACCTTC
NA	TRBV24-1	NA	TRBJ2-1	CATSDRSGGGYGQFF	TGTGCCACCAGTGATCGGTCAGGGGGAGGATATGGGCAGTTCTTC